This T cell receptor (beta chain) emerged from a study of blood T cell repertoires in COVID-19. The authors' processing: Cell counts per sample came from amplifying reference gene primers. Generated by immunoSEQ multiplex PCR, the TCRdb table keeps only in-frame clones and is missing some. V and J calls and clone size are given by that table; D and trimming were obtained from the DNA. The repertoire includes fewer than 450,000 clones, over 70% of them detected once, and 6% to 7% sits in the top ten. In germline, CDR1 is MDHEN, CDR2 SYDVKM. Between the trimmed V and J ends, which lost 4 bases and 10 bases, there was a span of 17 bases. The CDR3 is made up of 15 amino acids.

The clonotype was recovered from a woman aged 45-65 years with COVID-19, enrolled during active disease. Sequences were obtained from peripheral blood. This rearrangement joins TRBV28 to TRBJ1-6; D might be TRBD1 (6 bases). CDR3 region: CASSSRGGGSSPLHF. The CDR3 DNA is TGTGCCAGCAGTTCCCGGGGAGGGGGTTCGTCACCCCTCCACTTT.